Shown below are 5 T cell receptor beta chains from a single sample sequenced in a study of identical twins. MiXCR was run by TCRdb on the 5' RACE reads, yielding one entry per CDR3 protein. The table lists approximately 500,000 distinct CDR3 sequences, roughly 26% of them singletons. This same sample was also part of a study on T cells expressing NK-cell markers.

The sample comprised CD4+ T cells sorted from blood. Source of these receptors: a woman between 18 and 29 years old in good health.

This clonotype was found many times. V and J are TRBV5-1 and TRBJ2-5, with D maybe TRBD2 (5 bases). Germline lookup yields CDR1 SGHRS and CDR2 YFSETQ. The CDR3 is 14 residues long. V shed 0 bases and J shed 2 bases, with 8 bases lying between them. This CDR3 is CASSLERAQETQYF. CDR3 nucleotides: TGCGCCAGCAGCTTGGAGAGGGCACAAGAGACCCAGTACTTC.

The gene calls are TRBV18 and TRBJ2-7; 11 bases align to TRBD1. The V and J ends lost 2 bases and 2 bases, in that order; junction bases with no gene match: 11. The length of the CDR3 is 18 residues. Germline V gene data show CDR1 as KGHSH and CDR2 as LQKENI. The CDR3 DNA reads TGTGCCAGCTCACCAGGACAGGGGGCAGGCGGGCGGCCCTACGAGCAGTACTTC. Its protein product is CASSPGQGAGGRPYEQYF.

This chain connects TRBV4-3 to TRBJ2-1, with TRBD2 matching 8 bases. The germline V gene encodes CDR1 LGHNA and CDR2 YSLEER. Germline trimming cut 0 bases from V and 7 bases from J; bases unmatched to any gene: 8. The CDR3 extends over 16 amino acids. CDR3 DNA sequence: TGCGCCAGCAGCCAAGATAAGCGGGAGTTGAGAAATGAGCAGTTCTTC. Translating gives CASSQDKRELRNEQFF.

This clonotype came up many times. This chain connects TRBV10-3 to TRBJ1-1; D ambiguous. The V gene's germline CDR1 is ENHRY and CDR2 SYGVKD. The V and J ends lost 3 bases and 1 base respectively, with 9 bases between them. The CDR3 covers 14 residues. The CDR3 DNA is TGTGCCATCAGTGATGGGGTTGGGAACACTGAAGCTTTCTTT. This gives the protein CAISDGVGNTEAFF.

The CDR3 DNA reads TGCGCCAGCAGCTTGAATTCAAGGCTCGGGGAGCTGTTTTTT. This sequence encodes CASSLNSRLGELFF. The genes are TRBV5-1 and TRBJ2-2, with D unresolved. The CDR3 extends over 14 amino acids. Per the germline V gene, CDR1 is SGHRS and CDR2 is YFSETQ. Trimming left V 1 base short and J 7 bases short, with 11 bases between. The full variable domain, its missing parts supplied by reference TRBV5-1 and TRBJ2-2, is KAGVTQTPRYLIKTRGQQVTLSCSPISGHRSVSWYQQTPGQGLQFLFEYFSETQRNKGNFPGRFSGRQFSNSRSEMNVSTLELGDSALYLCASSLNSRLGELFFGEGSRLTVL.